Following are 19 T cell receptor beta chains from one sample sequenced in a study of blood T cell repertoires in COVID-19. Sequenced by immunoSEQ multiplex PCR; TCRdb stores in-frame clones only, minus some. The sample lists 150,000 or so clones, 70% to 85% occurring once. Sequences were obtained from peripheral blood. The receptors come from a woman older than 75 with acute or convalescent COVID-19.

This clone showed up just a few times. The rearrangement uses TRBV7-2 and TRBJ2-7, with 7 nucleotides matching TRBD1. The CDR3 contains 15 residues. Looked up from germline, CDR1 is SGHTA and CDR2 is FQGNSA. V lost 4 bases and J lost 2; bases outside the gene matches: 8. Here the CDR3 reads CASSWSTGPTYEQYF. The DNA for the CDR3 is TGTGCCAGCAGCTGGTCGACAGGGCCTACCTACGAGCAGTACTTC.

The chain has TRBV6-6 and TRBJ1-2; possible D gene TRBD1, 5 bases. The CDR3 runs 13 residues. CDR1 is MNHNY and CDR2 is SVGAGI in the germline V gene (reference sequence). The germline V and J ends were trimmed by 7 bases and 4 bases, with 13 bases remaining between them. CDR3 bases: TGTGCCAGCACCGAGCAGGGCGTCTATGGCTACACCTTC. It specifies CASTEQGVYGYTF.

The rearrangement joins TRBV14 to TRBJ2-2, with 9 bases that match TRBD1. V gave up 4 bases and J gave up 0 bases; unmatched junction bases: 9. The CDR3 loop spans 18 amino acids. Per the germline V gene, CDR1 is SGHDN and CDR2 is FVKESK. The CDR3 here is CASSLFLQGAANTGELFF. CDR3 in DNA: TGTGCCAGCAGCCTCTTTTTACAGGGGGCAGCGAACACCGGGGAGCTGTTTTTT.

The rearrangement joins TRBV5-4 to TRBJ1-1; TRBD1 aligns across 8 bases. The CDR3 runs to 16 residues. J was trimmed by 5 bases and V by 0 bases; bases with no gene match: 9. CDR1 is SGHNT and CDR2 is YYREEE in the germline V gene (reference sequence). The CDR3 spells CASSLGGAGGLTEAFF. For the CDR3, the DNA is TGTGCCAGCAGCTTGGGCGGGGCAGGGGGCTTGACTGAAGCTTTCTTT.

This sequence joins TRBV3-1 (or the pseudogene TRBV3-2) and TRBJ2-1; D uncertain. The CDR3 contains 13 residues. Per the germline V gene, CDR1 is LGHDT and CDR2 is YNNKEL (reference sequence). V was pared by 2 bases and J by 1 base, with 3 bases between. For the CDR3, the DNA is TGTGCCAGCAGCCAACAGTCCTACAATGAGCAGTTCTTC. It encodes CASSQQSYNEQFF.

The V call is TRBV19, the J call TRBJ1-1; no definite D call. Germline-derived CDR1 and CDR2 are LNHDA and SQIVND (reference sequence). Trimming removed 5 bases from V and 0 bases from J, with 7 bases in between. CDR3 length: 13 amino acids. The CDR3 reads CASSFSLNTEAFF. CDR3 DNA: TGTGCCAGTAGTTTCAGTCTGAACACTGAAGCTTTCTTT.

The chain joins TRBV5-5 to TRBJ1-3; D is possibly TRBD1 (5 bases). The CDR3 covers 17 residues. Per germline, CDR1 SGHKS and CDR2 YYEKEE (reference sequence). Between the trimmed V and J ends, which lost 3 bases and 0 bases, there was a span of 16 bases. CDR3 nucleotide sequence: TGTGCCAGCAGCTCCCGGGACGGGAGCTACTCTGGAAACACCATATATTTT. Its protein is CASSSRDGSYSGNTIYF. Looking up the rest from reference TRBV5-5 and TRBJ1-3 gives the full variable domain: DAGVTQSPTHLIKTRGQQVTLRCSPISGHKSVSWYQQVLGQGPQFIFQYYEKEERGRGNFPDRFSARQFPNYSSELNVNALLLGDSALYLCASSSRDGSYSGNTIYFGEGSWLTVV.

J is TRBJ1-5 and V is TRBV5-6; 10 bases are a match to TRBD1. The V gene's germline CDR1 is SGHDT and CDR2 YYEEEE. The length of the CDR3 is 17 residues. Germline trimming cut 0 bases from V and 3 bases from J; bases unmatched to any gene: 6. CDR3 nucleotides: TGTGCCAGCAGCTTGGCGGGACAGGGGATGATCAATCAGCCCCAGCATTTT. Its translation is CASSLAGQGMINQPQHF.

This clone was counted many times. CDR3 residues: CASSEATGWAEAFF. In DNA form, the CDR3 reads TGTGCCAGCAGTGAAGCAACCGGGTGGGCTGAAGCTTTCTTT. The V gene is TRBV2, the J gene TRBJ1-1; D is unresolved. Germline values: CDR1 SNHLY, CDR2 FYNNEI. The V end was cut by 0 bases, the J end by 6 bases, with 11 bases between. This CDR3 has 14 residues.

The chain joins TRBV5-1 to TRBJ2-7; D is ambiguous. V was trimmed by 0 bases and J by 4 bases, leaving 11 bases between them. The CDR3 is 14 amino acids. Germline values: CDR1 SGHRS, CDR2 YFSETQ. The CDR3 loop is CASSLDPVKYEQYF. CDR3 nucleotide sequence: TGCGCCAGCAGCTTGGATCCGGTGAAGTACGAGCAGTACTTC.

CDR3 in amino acids: CASSSGLAGAGELFF. CDR3 DNA: TGTGCCAGCAGCTCGGGACTAGCGGGAGCCGGGGAGCTGTTTTTT. The chain couples TRBV7-9 to TRBJ2-2; TRBD2 agrees at 14 bases. The CDR3 is 15 residues long. Germline trimming cut 4 bases from V and 6 bases from J; bases unmatched to any gene: 1. Germline loops: CDR1 SEHNR, CDR2 FQNEAQ (reference sequence).

The chain couples TRBV24-1 to TRBJ2-3, with TRBD1 matching over 10 bases. Per the germline V gene, CDR1 is KGHDR and CDR2 is SFDVKD. The CDR3 spans 16 residues. Germline trimming cut 4 bases from V and 3 bases from J; bases unmatched to any gene: 6. The CDR3 region is CATSETPGQGTDTQYF. In nucleotides, the CDR3 is TGTGCCACCAGTGAGACCCCGGGACAGGGGACAGATACGCAGTATTTT.

A few counts support this clone. The chain has TRBV2 and TRBJ1-6; the match to TRBD1 covers 9 bases. J was trimmed by 6 bases and V by 3 bases; bases with no gene match: 6. Germline assignment: CDR1 SNHLY and CDR2 FYNNEI. The CDR3 runs 16 residues. CDR3 sequence (DNA): TGTGCCAGCAGTGAGAGGGGGACAGGGATTAATTCACCCCTCCACTTT. This encodes CASSERGTGINSPLHF.

The chain uses TRBV7-9 and TRBJ2-7; 7 positions agree with TRBD1. The J segment lost 2 bases and the V segment lost 3 bases, leaving 7 bases of the junction unmatched. The CDR3 has 15 residues. CDR1 and CDR2 (germline): SEHNR, FQNEAQ (reference sequence). CDR3 protein: CASSFSRDSPYEQYF. CDR3 coding DNA: TGTGCCAGCAGCTTCTCCCGGGACAGTCCCTACGAGCAGTACTTC.

V usage is TRBV7-9 and J usage is TRBJ2-7; weak D call: TRBD1 (5 bases). The germline gives CDR1 SEHNR, CDR2 FQNEAQ (reference sequence). The V gene lost 4 bases and the J gene lost 0 bases, with 10 bases spanning the gap. The CDR3 covers 14 residues. The CDR3 DNA reads as TGTGCCAGCAGCTCGGACATCAGCTCCTACGAGCAGTACTTC. It specifies CASSSDISSYEQYF.

This clone was found once. The chain employs TRBV18 and TRBJ2-7; a possible D gene is TRBD2 (6 bases). Deletions cut 6 bases from V and 0 bases from J, with 15 bases between. In germline, CDR1 is KGHSH, CDR2 LQKENI. The CDR3 covers 15 residues. As DNA, the CDR3 is TGTGCCAGCTCGCCGGGACTTACTGTCTCCTACGAGCAGTACTTC. Translating it yields CASSPGLTVSYEQYF.

V and J are TRBV7-9 and TRBJ1-2; D is unclear. CDR1 and CDR2 (germline): SEHNR, FQNEAQ (reference sequence). V was pared by 5 bases and J by 3 bases, with 13 bases between. The CDR3 totals 14 residues. The CDR3 DNA sequence: TGTGCCAGCAGCCCCATGGCCATTGACTATGGCTACACCTTC. Translation gives CASSPMAIDYGYTF.

The CDR3 here is CASSQEGAGPYNEQFF. CDR3 DNA sequence: TGTGCCAGCAGCCAAGAGGGCGCGGGACCCTACAATGAGCAGTTCTTC. The chain employs TRBV3-1 (or the pseudogene TRBV3-2) and TRBJ2-1; tentatively, D is TRBD2 (6 bases). Trimming took off 0 bases at V and 2 bases at J, with 11 bases between the two ends. CDR1 is LGHDT and CDR2 is YNNKEL in the germline V gene (reference sequence). The CDR3 totals 16 residues.

The gene calls are TRBV6-5 and TRBJ1-1; D might be TRBD1 (5 bases). The CDR3 length is 10 residues. Germline-derived CDR1 and CDR2 are MNHEY and SVGAGI. Trimming removed 7 bases at V and 9 bases at J, with 9 bases between. CDR3 nucleotide sequence: TGTGCCAGCAAGGGGATCAAAGCTTTCTTT. Its translation is CASKGIKAFF.